A single sample is the source of the 11 T cell receptor beta chains below, sequenced in a study of T cells in Graves' hyperthyroidism and ophthalmopathy. The CDR3 regions of TCR beta were amplified from RNA transcripts. A set of HTBI primers served as the primers for a first-round RT-PCR of the TCR CDR3. TCRdb passed the multiplex PCR reads through MiXCR, listing each CDR3 protein once. The sample has roughly 170,000 distinct CDR3 sequences; about 18% are singletons. The specimen was blood. These receptors came from a woman aged 50 to 60 with Graves' hyperthyroidism.

This clonotype came up many times. The rearrangement uses TRBV4-1 and TRBJ2-3; 7 bases line up with TRBD2. The ends lost 1 base at V and 2 bases at J; junction bases unmatched: 9. The CDR3 is 17 amino acids. CDR1 is MGHRA, CDR2 YSYEKL, per germline. DNA of the CDR3: TGCGCCAGCAGCCAAGGTTCGTCGCGGGGGTACACAGATACGCAGTATTTT. The encoded protein is CASSQGSSRGYTDTQYF.

This clonotype was counted ten times or more. For the CDR3, the DNA is TGTGCCAGCAGTTACACATGGACAGGGTCGGTGACCTTC. Translated: CASSYTWTGSVTF. This sequence joins TRBV6-2 or TRBV6-3 and TRBJ1-2; 8 bases line up with TRBD1. The CDR3 length is 13 residues. V shed 2 bases and J 14 bases; nucleotides not matched to a gene: 10. Germline V gene sequence: CDR1 MNHEY, CDR2 SVGEGT.

CDR3 in amino acids: CASSLYGSRNTEAFF. The CDR3 coding sequence is TGTGCCAGCAGCTTGTACGGCAGCAGGAACACTGAAGCTTTCTTT. The rearrangement links TRBV5-6 to TRBJ1-1; D gene uncertain. CDR1 is SGHDT and CDR2 is YYEEEE in the germline V gene. CDR3 length: 15 amino acids. V lost 1 base and J lost 1, with 11 bases in between.

The chain employs TRBV5-1 and TRBJ2-2; D ambiguous. Germline assignment: CDR1 SGHRS and CDR2 YFSETQ. CDR3 size: 13 residues. The ends were cut back, 4 bases at V and 7 bases at J, with 11 bases in the middle. Here the CDR3 reads CASSVFQGGELFF. The CDR3 coding sequence is TGCGCCAGCAGCGTCTTCCAAGGCGGGGAGCTGTTTTTT.

In its sample, this clonotype was seen many times. The J gene is TRBJ1-2, the V gene TRBV5-1; possibly TRBD1 for D (6 bases). This CDR3 region has 15 residues. Trimming removed 4 bases from V and 2 bases from J, with 15 bases in between. Germline lookup yields CDR1 SGHRS and CDR2 YFSETQ. The CDR3 nucleotides read TGCGCCAGCAGCGCACGGACAGCCACAAACTATGGCTACACCTTC. It encodes CASSARTATNYGYTF.

This clonotype has at least ten counts. The chain couples TRBV27 to TRBJ2-1; no clear D gene. Trimming removed 5 bases from V and 8 bases from J, with 13 bases in between. The CDR3 runs to 13 residues. CDR1 and CDR2 (germline): MNHEY, SMNVEV (reference sequence). The CDR3 loop is CASSRRSVDEQFF. The DNA of the CDR3 is TGTGCCAGCAGTAGACGGAGTGTGGATGAGCAGTTCTTC.

This clonotype was observed at least ten times. This chain connects TRBV20-1 to TRBJ2-7; possible D gene TRBD1, 6 bases. The V and J ends lost 3 bases and 4 bases respectively, with 16 bases between them. Per the germline V gene, CDR1 is DFQATT and CDR2 is SNEGSKA (reference sequence). This CDR3 region has 14 residues. The CDR3 region has the DNA TGCAGTGCTAGTGAGGGACAACACATTTACGAGCAGTACTTC. Translating gives CSASEGQHIYEQYF.

For this clonotype: A much larger clone differs from this one at a single base, so this may be a read error. The V gene is TRBV4-1, the J gene TRBJ2-7, with D maybe TRBD2 (6 bases). CDR3 length: 18 amino acids. Germline V gene sequence: CDR1 MGHRA, CDR2 YSYEKL. This CDR3 reads CVSSQVGGGTVEPNEQYF. Here the CDR3 DNA reads TGTGTCAGCAGCCAAGTGGGTGGGGGGACGGTCGAGCCCAACGAGCAGTACTTC.

Many counts were recorded for this clonotype. This chain connects TRBV19 to TRBJ1-1, with D tentatively TRBD1 (5 bases). The CDR3 has 13 amino acids. Germline CDR1 and CDR2: LNHDA and SQIVND (reference sequence). V lost 8 bases and J 1 base, leaving 11 bases between the germline ends. The CDR3 nucleotides are TGTGCCAGTGTGTCAGGGACGAACACTGAAGCTTTCTTT. Translating gives CASVSGTNTEAFF.

This clonotype was observed many times. The chain employs TRBV19 and TRBJ2-7, with TRBD1 matching over 9 bases. The CDR3 runs to 14 residues. Germline V gives CDR1 LNHDA, CDR2 SQIVND (reference sequence). J was trimmed by 3 bases and V by 3 bases; bases with no gene match: 3. The CDR3 here is CASSMTGGIYEQYF. For the CDR3, the DNA is TGTGCCAGTAGTATGACAGGGGGTATCTACGAGCAGTACTTC.

This chain connects TRBV7-9 to TRBJ1-3, with 7 bases matching TRBD1. V was clipped by 4 bases and J by 2 bases; unmatched bases: 8. CDR1 SEHNR and CDR2 FQNEAQ come from the germline V gene (reference sequence). The CDR3 loop spans 16 amino acids. Written as DNA, the CDR3 is TGTGCCAGCAGCTCCCATACCGGGACAGCTGGAAACACCATATATTTT. Its translation: CASSSHTGTAGNTIYF. Full variable domain (remainder filled in from reference TRBV7-9 and TRBJ1-3): DTGVSQNPRHKITKRGQNVTFRCDPISEHNRLYWYRQTLGQGPEFLTYFQNEAQLEKSRLLSDRFSAERPKGSFSTLEIQRTEQGDSAMYLCASSSHTGTAGNTIYFGEGSWLTVV.